The sequence of this T cell receptor beta chain was determined in a study of shared clonotypes between healthy human individuals. CDR3 length equals 17 residues. Germline V lookup: CDR1 SGHRS, CDR2 YFSETQ. V shed 0 bases, J shed 6 bases, and the junction held 11 bases outside the gene matches. Repertoires were generated with immunoSEQ multiplex PCR, while TCRdb's copy carries only in-frame clones and drops some. This table has 2 million to 2.5 million clones, less than 95% appearing once. The TCR was taken from a man between 18 and 35 years old in good health. Some clones in this sample may be carry-over from other donors' samples. The sample was naive CD4+ T cells from PBMCs. Subset denoted: CD45RA+ positively selected. The V call is TRBV5-1, the J call TRBJ2-1; 8 bases are a match to TRBD2. CDR3 nucleotide sequence: TGCGCCAGCAGCTTGGTCCGAAAGGGACTAGTAGGCAATGAGCAGTTCTTC. Its protein product is CASSLVRKGLVGNEQFF.